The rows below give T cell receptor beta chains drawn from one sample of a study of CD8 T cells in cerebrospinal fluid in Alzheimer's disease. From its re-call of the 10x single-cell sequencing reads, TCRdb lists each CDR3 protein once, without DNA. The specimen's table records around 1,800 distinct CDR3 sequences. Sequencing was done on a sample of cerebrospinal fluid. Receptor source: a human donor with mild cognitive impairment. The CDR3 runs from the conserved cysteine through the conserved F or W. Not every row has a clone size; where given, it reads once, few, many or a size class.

cdr3_aa: CASSLTVGGGYTF
j_call: TRBJ1-2
clone_size: NA
v_call: TRBV28

cdr3_aa: CASSTTGGWDEAFF
j_call: TRBJ1-1
clone_size: medium-sized
v_call: TRBV28

cdr3_aa: CASSLNRVNTEAFF
j_call: TRBJ1-1
clone_size: NA
v_call: TRBV7-9

cdr3_aa: CASSVDSGSRNEQFF
j_call: TRBJ2-1
clone_size: large
v_call: TRBV9

cdr3_aa: CASTRGGTPNTGELFF
j_call: TRBJ2-2
clone_size: NA
v_call: TRBV9

cdr3_aa: CASSLPDWNSPLHF
j_call: TRBJ1-6
clone_size: medium-sized
v_call: TRBV6-6

cdr3_aa: CASRPTGTRTVGQFF
j_call: TRBJ2-1
clone_size: medium-sized
v_call: TRBV5-1

cdr3_aa: CSATSSGRISNQPQHF
j_call: TRBJ1-5
clone_size: medium-sized
v_call: TRBV20-1

cdr3_aa: CASSRSTALGEKLFF
j_call: TRBJ1-4
clone_size: medium-sized
v_call: TRBV6-6

cdr3_aa: CASSLMAGELFF
j_call: TRBJ2-2
clone_size: large
v_call: TRBV5-1

cdr3_aa: CASRPSGGSYNEQFF
j_call: TRBJ2-1
clone_size: medium-sized
v_call: TRBV6-1

cdr3_aa: CASSGQGSYQPQHF
j_call: TRBJ1-5
clone_size: large
v_call: TRBV6-1

cdr3_aa: CAIRGDRDDPQHF
j_call: TRBJ1-5
clone_size: medium-sized
v_call: TRBV10-3

cdr3_aa: CASSALAGGEQYF
j_call: TRBJ2-7
clone_size: medium-sized
v_call: TRBV7-8

cdr3_aa: CASSSEGAVYEQYF
j_call: TRBJ2-7
clone_size: NA
v_call: TRBV5-1

cdr3_aa: CASSISGYYGYTF
j_call: TRBJ1-2
clone_size: medium-sized
v_call: TRBV19

cdr3_aa: CASSLAITGGDTGELFF
j_call: TRBJ2-2
clone_size: NA
v_call: TRBV7-9

cdr3_aa: CSVGSGRAGGKENIQYF
j_call: TRBJ2-4
clone_size: NA
v_call: TRBV29-1

cdr3_aa: CASSLEQATGTQYF
j_call: TRBJ2-5
clone_size: medium-sized
v_call: TRBV7-9

cdr3_aa: CASSPGPAGEQYF
j_call: TRBJ2-7
clone_size: large
v_call: TRBV12-3/TRBV12-4

cdr3_aa: CSARGQGPNYEQYF
j_call: TRBJ2-7
clone_size: medium-sized
v_call: TRBV20-1

cdr3_aa: CSVVGVDEQFF
j_call: TRBJ2-1
clone_size: medium-sized
v_call: TRBV29-1

cdr3_aa: CSARVHKTYEQYF
j_call: TRBJ2-7
clone_size: NA
v_call: TRBV20-1

cdr3_aa: CASSPTRAQETQYF
j_call: TRBJ2-5
clone_size: medium-sized
v_call: TRBV27

cdr3_aa: CASSQLGQGNTEAFF
j_call: TRBJ1-1
clone_size: medium-sized
v_call: TRBV4-2

cdr3_aa: CASRGTGGNSPLHF
j_call: TRBJ1-6
clone_size: medium-sized
v_call: TRBV6-5

cdr3_aa: CASTPRGRGTTEAFF
j_call: TRBJ1-1
clone_size: medium-sized
v_call: TRBV28

cdr3_aa: CASSLGLAGSIDTQYF
j_call: TRBJ2-3
clone_size: NA
v_call: TRBV7-8

cdr3_aa: CAISGPETAASYTF
j_call: TRBJ1-2
clone_size: large
v_call: TRBV10-3

cdr3_aa: CASFAETGAGYGYTF
j_call: TRBJ1-2
clone_size: large
v_call: TRBV2

cdr3_aa: CASRTLVQRETEQYF
j_call: TRBJ2-7
clone_size: medium-sized
v_call: TRBV28

cdr3_aa: CASSLGSGQGTEQYF
j_call: TRBJ2-7
clone_size: medium-sized
v_call: TRBV12-3/TRBV12-4

cdr3_aa: CASSFGPQPSTGANVLTF
j_call: TRBJ2-6
clone_size: medium-sized
v_call: TRBV7-9

cdr3_aa: CASSLGVVQETQYF
j_call: TRBJ2-5
clone_size: medium-sized
v_call: TRBV7-6